This T cell receptor (beta chain) was recorded in a study of blood T cell repertoires in COVID-19. Study in general: Samples of COVID-19 (acute and convalescent) were obtained from the United States, Italy and Spain. The cDNA or gDNA used as material had been derived from T cells, B-cell-depleted T cells, or PBMCs.

TCRdb's table, derived via immunoSEQ multiplex PCR, lists solely in-frame clones and lacks some. Here the sample spans about 180,000 clones, roughly 85% being singletons. Germline-derived CDR1 and CDR2 are SGHNT and YYREEE (reference sequence). This CDR3 is built from 16 residues. V trimming: 4 bases; J trimming: 4 bases; junction bases outside the gene matches: 8. The sequence derives from a man in his forties or fifties with active or convalescent COVID-19. The sequenced sample was peripheral blood. The rearrangement uses TRBV5-4 and TRBJ1-3, with 10 bases aligning to TRBD1. The CDR3, as DNA: TGTGCCAGCAGCAAAGAACCGGGACAGGGGGGAAACACCATATATTTT. As protein: CASSKEPGQGGNTIYF. The full variable domain, with the rest looked up from reference TRBV5-4 and TRBJ1-3, is ETGVTQSPTHLIKTRGQQVTLRCSSQSGHNTVSWYQQALGQGPQFIFQYYREEENGRGNFPPRFSGLQFPNYSSELNVNALELDDSALYLCASSKEPGQGGNTIYFGEGSWLTVV.